Following are 7 T cell receptor beta chains from one sample sequenced in a study of T cell responses to AZD1222 COVID-19 vaccine. Repertoires were generated with immunoSEQ multiplex PCR, while TCRdb's copy carries only in-frame clones and drops some. The sample lists 120,000 or so clones, 80% to 95% occurring once. Sequenced here: peripheral blood, sampled 28 days after the second dose of the MenACWY control vaccine. These receptors were collected from an adult who received the MenACWY meningococcal vaccine as a control.

The chain is built from TRBV10-1 and TRBJ2-1, with 14 bases identical to TRBD2. The ends lost 3 bases at V and 5 bases at J; junction bases unmatched: 12. CDR3 length equals 19 residues. Germline-derived CDR1 and CDR2 are WNHNN and SYGVQD (reference sequence). This CDR3 reads CASSDPGLAGAGQNNEQFF. The DNA of the CDR3 is TGCGCCAGCAGTGATCCGGGACTAGCGGGAGCGGGACAGAACAATGAGCAGTTCTTC.

The sample holds one count of this clone. The chain is built from TRBV9 and TRBJ1-4, with D hard to call. Trimming stripped 3 bases from V and 6 bases from J, with 12 bases between. There are 14 residues in the CDR3. Germline V gene lookup returns CDR1 SGDLS and CDR2 YYNGEE. CDR3: CASSGSGRDEKLFF. The CDR3 coding sequence is TGTGCCAGCAGCGGCTCGGGGAGGGATGAAAAACTGTTTTTT. Filled out from reference TRBV9 and TRBJ1-4, the complete variable domain reads DSGVTQTPKHLITATGQRVTLRCSPRSGDLSVYWYQQSLDQGLQFLIQYYNGEERAKGNILERFSAQQFPDLHSELNLSSLELGDSALYFCASSGSGRDEKLFFGSGTQLSVL.

CDR3 nucleotide sequence: TGTGCCAGCAGTTGGGGGGGGTACACTGAAGCTTTCTTT. It is translated as CASSWGGYTEAFF. The rearrangement uses TRBV6-5 and TRBJ1-1; D might be TRBD1 (5 bases). V gave up 4 bases and J gave up 3 bases, with 9 bases separating them. Germline V gene data show CDR1 as MNHEY and CDR2 as SVGAGI. CDR3 length equals 13 residues.

The chain carries TRBV28 and TRBJ1-1; TRBD1 matches 7 bases. V lost 4 bases to trimming and J lost 4 bases; unmatched junction nucleotides: 6. The germline CDR1 and CDR2 sequences are MDHEN and SYDVKM. CDR3 length equals 14 residues. Here the CDR3 DNA reads TGTGCCAGCAGTTACCCCAACAGGGGCACTGAAGCTTTCTTT. This sequence encodes CASSYPNRGTEAFF.

This sequence joins TRBV7-2 and TRBJ1-6, with D unclear. CDR1 and CDR2 (germline): SGHTA, FQGNSA. CDR3 length equals 15 residues. V was clipped by 4 bases and J by 8 bases, with 15 bases between them. Here the CDR3 DNA reads TGTGCCAGCAGCTCTCCCGGGAGGAATGATTCACCCCTCCACTTT. Translating gives CASSSPGRNDSPLHF.

This sequence joins TRBV6-2 or TRBV6-3 and TRBJ2-7, with 8 bases fitting TRBD1. Germline CDR1 is MNHEY and CDR2 is SVGEGT. V shed 2 bases and J 5 bases; nucleotides not matched to a gene: 2. This CDR3 is built from 13 residues. CDR3 coding DNA: TGTGCCAGCAGTTACGCACAGGGGGACGAGCAGTACGTC. Amino acids: CASSYAQGDEQYV.

J is TRBJ2-4 and V is TRBV19; 9 bases are shared with TRBD1. Germline loops: CDR1 LNHDA, CDR2 SQIVND (reference sequence). The length of the CDR3 is 19 residues. With V trimmed by 0 bases and J by 0 bases, 9 bases remained unmatched. The CDR3 region has the DNA TGTGCCAGTAGTATAGAACCGGGACAGGGAAACATAGCCAAAAACATTCAGTACTTC. Translated: CASSIEPGQGNIAKNIQYF.